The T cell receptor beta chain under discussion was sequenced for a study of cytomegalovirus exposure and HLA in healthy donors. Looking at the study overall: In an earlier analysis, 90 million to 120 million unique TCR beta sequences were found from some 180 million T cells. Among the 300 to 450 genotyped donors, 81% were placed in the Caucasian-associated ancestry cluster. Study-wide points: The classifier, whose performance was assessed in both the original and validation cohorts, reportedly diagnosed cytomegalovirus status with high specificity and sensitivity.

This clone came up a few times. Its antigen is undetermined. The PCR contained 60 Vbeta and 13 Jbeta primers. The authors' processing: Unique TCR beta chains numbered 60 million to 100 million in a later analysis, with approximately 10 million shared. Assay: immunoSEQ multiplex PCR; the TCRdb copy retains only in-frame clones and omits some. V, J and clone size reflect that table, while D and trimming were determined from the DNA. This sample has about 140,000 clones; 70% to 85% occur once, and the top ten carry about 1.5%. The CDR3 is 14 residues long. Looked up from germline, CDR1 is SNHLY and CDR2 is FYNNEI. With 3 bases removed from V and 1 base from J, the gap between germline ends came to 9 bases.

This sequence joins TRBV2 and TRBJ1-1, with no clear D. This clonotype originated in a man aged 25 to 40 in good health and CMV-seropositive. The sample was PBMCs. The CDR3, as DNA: TGTGCCAGCAGTGATCTTGGCCCGAACACTGAAGCTTTCTTT. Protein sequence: CASSDLGPNTEAFF.